This T cell receptor beta chain comes out of a study of blood T cell repertoires in COVID-19 (dated by TCRdb to about 2020). Notes on the research overall: Collaborator samples came from the United States, Italy and Spain and covered acute and convalescent phases of COVID-19. Sample metadata almost always included a de-identified subject ID, COVID-19 status, age in years and sex. Where available, HLA class I and class II types were taken from metadata supplied by the sample provider and were not determined by assay-based typing. The dataset comprised deeply sampled blood TCRbeta repertoires from subjects exposed to, actively infected with, or recovered from COVID-19. Samples were obtained from the ongoing ImmuneRACE study (first 160 participants) and from 1,254 subjects provided by 6 global collaborators. The material from the prospective study consisted of cDNA or gDNA derived from T cells, B-cell-depleted T cells, or PBMCs. A freely available public database, intended as a resource for researchers studying the immune response to SARS-CoV-2, is where the repertoires were released. Results the study describes overall, beyond this receptor: How much clinical and demographic metadata was included differed by source and by participant, and the metadata was provided uncurated.

V trim: 4 bases; J trim: 0 bases; unmatched bases: 9. The CDR1 and CDR2 encoded by the germline V gene are KGHSH and LQKENI. The CDR3 measures 17 amino acids from cysteine to valine. Kept here is only the CDR3 DNA, which spans 51 bases and is read in frame from base 1. Whole blood was collected in K2EDTA tubes by collaborating institutions according to the institutions' own protocols. For TCRbeta analysis, collaborators shipped samples in one of three forms: frozen whole blood, isolated PBMCs, or DNA extracted from either of those sample types. Concerning this clone: The antigen this receptor binds is unknown. There are no base qualities to consult, and no much larger clone falls within one base.

The immunoSEQ Assay, a bias-controlled multiplex PCR, was used to amplify TCRbeta CDR3 regions from genomic DNA. For the original study's pipeline: The number of nucleated cells in each sample was estimated from the amplification of reference gene primers within the assay. To quantify the absolute abundance of each unique TCRbeta CDR3 rearrangement, sequence reads were collapsed and filtered. For each sample, productive Simpson clonality was calculated by taking the square root of Simpson's diversity index across productive rearrangements. In its TCRdb copy, this immuneACCESS table keeps in-frame sequences only and misses some clones. Where compared with another copy, unresolved V genes explain less than half of these, and the others have no known cause. That table supplies the V and J calls and clone size; D and trimming were determined from the DNA. The sample table shows roughly 70,000 clones, and 70% to 90% are seen once. Approximately 1.5% of the sample comes from the top ten.

Here the chain combines TRBV18 and TRBJ2-7, and 10 junction bases match TRBD1. The sequencing sample was made of peripheral blood. The receptor's source is a human donor in a cohort sampled during active COVID-19. The DNA sequence is as follows: TGTGCCAGCTCACACTATAGAAGGGACAGGGGCTCCTACGAGCAGTACGTC. The translation is CASSHYRRDRGSYEQYV.